This T cell receptor (beta chain) emerged from a study of regulatory and conventional T cells in RAG deficiency (dated by TCRdb to 2017 to 2019). Some background on the complete study: High-throughput TCR beta sequencing was used to compare the diversity and composition of the Treg, conventional CD4+ and CD8+ T cell repertoires of RAG-deficient patients with those of healthy controls.

The paper's findings and limits, for the study overall: RAG-deficient patients showed markedly lower Shannon entropy and higher Simpson indices than control T-cell subpopulations. For some subjects, some T-cell subset analyses were not performed. Sorted CD25-high CD127-low cells from Omenn syndrome patients may represent peripherally activated cells rather than bona fide Treg cells. Compared with controls, Omenn syndrome and CID/AS patients had 80 to 100-fold fewer unique TCR beta sequences in Treg cells, whereas the reduction in the other subsets was around 10-fold. All patient T-cell subsets had shorter CDR3 lengths; Omenn syndrome patients showed >75% Treg-Tconv repertoire overlap at nucleotide and amino acid level.

V sheds 3 bases and J sheds 5 bases, leaving 16 bases between their ends. The CDR1 and CDR2 encoded by the germline V gene (reference sequence) are SEHNR and FQNEAQ. Spanning cysteine to phenylalanine, the CDR3 consists of 15 amino acids. Kept here is only the CDR3 DNA, which spans 45 bases and is read in frame from base 1. Comments on this clone: Its recognized antigen is unknown. No clone much larger than this one lies a single base away; base qualities are absent.

Before genomic DNA extraction, regulatory T cells were isolated from blood as CD4+CD25-high CD127-low cells. Seven or eight healthy control donors served as the comparison group for repertoire analyses. Library prep was done by the immunoSEQ multiplex PCR assay. Genomic DNA from the sorted T-cell subsets was used to amplify and sequence rearranged TCR beta chain products. The paper's data handling went like this. Shannon entropy and Simpson indices were used to measure how diverse the repertoire of productive TCR beta rearrangements was. To gauge clonal expansion, the frequencies of the 100 most abundant productive TCR beta clonotypes among total reads were added together. A self-reactivity index based on amino acid usage at CDR3beta positions 6 and 7 was applied to the TRB repertoires. Repertoire analyses used two-way ANOVA; flow cytometric analyses used Student t or Mann-Whitney tests. This is the immuneACCESS table as TCRdb keeps it, with only in-frame sequences that have V and J called. A part of the clones is gone; compared with another copy, unresolved V genes explain less than half, and the rest is unexplained. V, J and clone size reflect that table, while D and trimming were determined from the DNA. The sample yields some 19,000 clones; 87% were counted once. 1.4% of the sample belongs to the ten largest clones.

This same sample was also part of a study on regulatory T cells. As that second paper reports: The multiplex PCR used 52 forward TRBV primers and 13 reverse TRBJ primers, with assay-based and computational corrections for amplification bias. Repertoires from patients had restricted unique TRB V-J pairs and skewed V and J gene usage, with the strongest effect in regulatory T cells. The study compared T-cell receptor beta repertoires of sorted regulatory, conventional CD4+ and CD8+ T cells in CD3G-deficient patients with those in healthy controls. Ficoll density separation was used to isolate peripheral blood mononuclear cells. Rearranged TRB loci were amplified from genomic DNA by multiplex PCR within the immunoSEQ assay. TRB amplicons were sequenced on an Illumina HiSeq platform. Raw sequences were error-filtered and aligned to reference gene sequences by custom algorithms and were subsequently analyzed with the immunoSEQ online tools. The frequencies of productive and nonproductive TRB rearrangements were evaluated among unique sequences as well as among total sequences. Group comparisons used t tests, Mann-Whitney tests or two-way ANOVA run in Prism software.

Material for sequencing was Tregs sorted from blood. The chain is assembled from TRBV7-9 and TRBJ2-5; TRBD2 could be the D gene, as 6 bases match. This receptor was obtained from a human donor in good health. The nucleotides read TGTGCCAGCAGCTTGGAGTCGGGGGTGAGGGAGACCCAGTACTTC. Translation gives CASSLESGVRETQYF.